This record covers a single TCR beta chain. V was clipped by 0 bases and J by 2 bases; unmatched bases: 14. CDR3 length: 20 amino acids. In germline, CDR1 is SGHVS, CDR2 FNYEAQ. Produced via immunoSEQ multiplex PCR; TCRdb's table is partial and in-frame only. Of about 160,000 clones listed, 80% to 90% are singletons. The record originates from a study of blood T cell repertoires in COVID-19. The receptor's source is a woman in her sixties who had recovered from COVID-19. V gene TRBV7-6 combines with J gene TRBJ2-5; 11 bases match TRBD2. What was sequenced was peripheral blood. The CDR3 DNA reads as TGTGCCAGCAGCTTAGCACCCCCGCGAAGACTAGCGGGACTACAAGAGACCCAGTACTTC. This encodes CASSLAPPRRLAGLQETQYF.